These T cell receptor beta chains were read from a single sample in a study of cytomegalovirus exposure and HLA in healthy donors. The data were produced by immunoSEQ multiplex PCR, yet TCRdb's version contains in-frame clones alone and is incomplete. This table holds about 52,000 clones. Sequenced: PBMCs. These receptors were taken from a woman between 50 and 59 years old in good health and CMV-seropositive. CDR3s leave out the opening cysteine and the closing phenylalanine or tryptophan. Fields, in order: clone size, V gene, CDR3 protein. Clone sizes are given selectively: once, few, many, or a class where the clone is expanded.

>NA|TRBV6-6
ASSRTGTGANVLT
>medium-sized|TRBV7-9
ASSLEGVEAF
>NA|TRBV7-9
ASSPGLAGDEQY
>NA|TRBV6-6
ASRTTNRGEAF
>NA|TRBV30
AWKRLRTALSYEQY
>NA|TRBV28
ASSLGDRDYEQY
>NA|TRBV28
ASSLWIRVGGMNTEAF
>NA|TRBV6-5
ASKRGIMGNQPQH
>NA|TRBV5-5
ASSLEQLRGVPQH
>NA|TRBV18
ASSPGTRSRNEQF
>NA|TRBV7-3
ASSLQGFTGELF
>NA|TRBV5-1
ASSSNRETQY
>NA|TRBV29-1
SGSGLYGYT
>NA|TRBV29-1
SVEMATDIQY
>NA|TRBV11-1
ASSLRGEQY
>NA|TRBV11-2
ASSPGIWQPQH
>NA|TRBV18
ASSPWEFEQF
>NA|TRBV13
ASSNRRGAEAF
>NA|TRBV11-3
ASSLRFRDEQY
>NA|TRBV14
ASSLLADSTDTQY
>NA|TRBV28
ASSFRTGGMEKLF
>NA|TRBV14
ASSHAGQGYSYEQY
>NA|TRBV7-9
ASSLKARVAGHTGELF
>NA|TRBV7-9
ASSFSSGDSLF
>NA|TRBV27
ASSLDGNRAYEQY
>NA|TRBV5-1
ASSRDGGYGYT
>NA|TRBV29-1
SVATESTDTQY
>NA|TRBV29-1
SVGRGNNEQF
>NA|TRBV5-5
ASSQGLTYEQY
>NA|TRBV15
ATSIVVERGRDGELF
>NA|TRBV30
AWSVGRFTALH
>NA|TRBV4-2
ASSQADWTDLYGYT
>NA|TRBV19
ASSIISDERRQETQY
>NA|TRBV25-1
ATLGQGTEQY
>NA|TRBV27
ASSRRTGDGYT
>NA|TRBV5-1
ASSLAWPSTDTQY
>NA|TRBV30
AGQGFYLGRYEQY
>NA|TRBV30
AWSLNRAEKLF
>NA|TRBV29-1
SVTAGTGGVYGYT
>NA|TRBV29-1
SVSRGLGNTIY
>NA|TRBV29-1
SGGQGANTGELF
>NA|TRBV5-4
ASTPGTVMNTEAF
>NA|TRBV5-1
ASSITSGSYEQY